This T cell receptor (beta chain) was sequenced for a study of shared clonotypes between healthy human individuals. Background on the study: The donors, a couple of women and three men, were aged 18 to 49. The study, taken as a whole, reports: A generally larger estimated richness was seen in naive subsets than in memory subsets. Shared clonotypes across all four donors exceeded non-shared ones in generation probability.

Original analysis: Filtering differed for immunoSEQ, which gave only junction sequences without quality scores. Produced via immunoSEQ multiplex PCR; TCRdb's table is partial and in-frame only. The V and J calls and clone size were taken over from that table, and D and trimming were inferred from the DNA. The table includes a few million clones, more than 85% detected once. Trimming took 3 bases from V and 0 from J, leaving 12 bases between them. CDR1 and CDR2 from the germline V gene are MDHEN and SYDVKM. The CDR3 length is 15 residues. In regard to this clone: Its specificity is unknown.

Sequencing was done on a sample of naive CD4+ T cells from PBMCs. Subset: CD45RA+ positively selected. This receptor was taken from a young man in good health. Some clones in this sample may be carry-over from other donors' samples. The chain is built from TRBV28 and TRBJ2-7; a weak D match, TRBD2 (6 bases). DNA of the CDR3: TGTGCCAGCAGTTTGAGCGGGTCCGCCTCCTACGAGCAGTACTTC. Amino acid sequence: CASSLSGSASYEQYF.